This T cell receptor (beta chain) is drawn from a study of vaccination and CD4 T cells after COVID-19. Turning to the study itself: Post-vaccine sample collection happened at a median of 72 days after dose two, ranging 14 to 241.

The sample's treatment: approximately 9-day PBMC culture with coronavirus spike peptide pools or control peptides (ViraFEST assay). These CD4+ T cells came from roughly 10-day cultures by negative selection. Remarks on this clonotype: Its antigen remains unknown.

The CDR3 sequence is 15 residues long. V was trimmed by 6 bases and J by 0 bases, leaving 16 bases between them. Germline-derived CDR1 and CDR2 are DFQATT and SNEGSKA (reference sequence). With the Oncomine TCR Beta short-read assay, DNA from cultured CD4+ T cells was sequenced. TCRdb used MiXCR to reprocess the PCR reads, holding one entry per CDR3 protein. The sample has approximately 20,000 distinct CDR3 sequences, around 80% seen once. The V gene is TRBV20-1, the J gene TRBJ2-3, with TRBD2 as a possible D gene (7 bases). The receptor was isolated from a human donor who received a COVID-19 vaccine. The source material was CD4+ T cells from blood, cultured in vitro, sampled after SARS-CoV-2 vaccination. CDR3 loop: CSAEDGGPSTDTQYF. CDR3 sequence (DNA): TGCAGTGCGGAAGACGGGGGGCCCAGCACAGATACGCAGTATTTT.